Following are 12 T cell receptor beta chains from one sample sequenced in a study of blood T cell repertoires in COVID-19. The assay was immunoSEQ multiplex PCR, and TCRdb's table has in-frame clones only and misses some. The sample consists of roughly 200,000 clones, 79% of them appearing once. The sample comprised peripheral blood. The receptors shown here come from a woman in her thirties or forties with COVID-19, enrolled during active disease.

The chain joins TRBV6-5 to TRBJ1-2; weak D call: TRBD1 (6 bases). The CDR3 has 12 residues. The V end lost 6 bases, the J end lost 5 bases, and 10 bases lay between the germline ends. CDR1 is MNHEY, CDR2 SVGAGI, per germline. The CDR3 DNA sequence: TGTGCCAGCAGGAGACAGGTTTATGGCTACACCTTC. It yields the protein CASRRQVYGYTF.

The chain has TRBV5-4 and TRBJ2-2, with TRBD2 matching over 14 bases. CDR3 length: 17 amino acids. Germline loops: CDR1 SGHNT, CDR2 YYREEE (reference sequence). V was clipped by 6 bases and J by 7 bases; unmatched bases: 11. As DNA, the CDR3 is TGTGCCAGCACCCGAAAGGGACTAGCGGGAGTTCTCGGGGAGCTGTTTTTT. Protein sequence: CASTRKGLAGVLGELFF. Filled out from reference TRBV5-4 and TRBJ2-2, the complete variable domain reads ETGVTQSPTHLIKTRGQQVTLRCSSQSGHNTVSWYQQALGQGPQFIFQYYREEENGRGNFPPRFSGLQFPNYSSELNVNALELDDSALYLCASTRKGLAGVLGELFFGEGSRLTVL.

The rearrangement uses TRBV9 and TRBJ2-6; 12 nucleotides match TRBD2. This CDR3 is built from 18 residues. V was pared by 3 bases and J by 0 bases, with 4 bases of the junction left unmatched. CDR1 and CDR2 (germline): SGDLS, YYNGEE. The CDR3 nucleotides are TGTGCCAGCAGCGCCGGACTAGCGGGGTACTCTGGGGCCAACGTCCTGACTTTC. It codes for CASSAGLAGYSGANVLTF.

V and J are TRBV5-1 and TRBJ2-1; 11 bases map to TRBD2. This CDR3 contains 17 residues. J lost 3 bases, V lost 0 bases, and 5 bases had no gene match. Germline V lookup: CDR1 SGHRS, CDR2 YFSETQ. The CDR3 is CASSLAATSGVYNEQFF. The CDR3 bases are TGCGCCAGCAGCTTGGCCGCGACTAGCGGGGTCTACAATGAGCAGTTCTTC.

The chain uses TRBV27 and TRBJ1-2; the D is unclear. The V end lost 3 bases, the J end lost 4 bases, and 12 bases lay between the germline ends. The CDR3 is made up of 14 amino acids. Germline V gene lookup returns CDR1 MNHEY and CDR2 SMNVEV (reference sequence). CDR3 sequence (DNA): TGTGCCAGCAGTTTCCGGGGTGGGGTCTATGGCTACACCTTC. It yields the protein CASSFRGGVYGYTF.

The rearrangement uses TRBV18 and TRBJ1-6; TRBD1 agrees at 8 bases. The CDR3 has 15 residues. Germline CDR1 and CDR2: KGHSH and LQKENI. J gave up 6 bases and V 6 bases, and 7 bases lay outside the gene matches. The CDR3 loop is CASSGSDRVNSPLHF. The CDR3 DNA is TGTGCCAGCTCCGGATCGGACAGGGTTAATTCACCCCTCCACTTT.

This clone occurred a few times. V and J are TRBV5-1 and TRBJ1-6, with D hard to call. CDR1 is SGHRS, CDR2 YFSETQ, per germline. Trimming pared 2 bases from V and 7 bases from J, leaving 7 bases between. The CDR3 loop spans 13 amino acids. Written as DNA, the CDR3 is TGCGCCAGCAGCTTACAGCCCAATTCACCCCTCCACTTT. Protein sequence: CASSLQPNSPLHF. Variable domain in full (rest from reference TRBV5-1 and TRBJ1-6): KAGVTQTPRYLIKTRGQQVTLSCSPISGHRSVSWYQQTPGQGLQFLFEYFSETQRNKGNFPGRFSGRQFSNSRSEMNVSTLELGDSALYLCASSLQPNSPLHFGNGTRLTVT.

This clone was detected only once. The rearrangement joins TRBV2 to TRBJ1-4; 7 bases are shared with TRBD1. The V gene's germline CDR1 is SNHLY and CDR2 FYNNEI. CDR3 size: 13 residues. V gave up 10 bases and J gave up 0 bases; unmatched junction bases: 2. The CDR3, as DNA: TGTGCCACCGACAGGGCAACTAATGAAAAACTGTTTTTT. The encoded protein is CATDRATNEKLFF.

The V gene is TRBV7-3, the J gene TRBJ2-2; 11 nucleotides match TRBD2. The CDR3 covers 16 residues. Trimming cost V 3 bases and J 5 bases; bases outside gene matches: 5. Per germline, CDR1 SGHTA and CDR2 FQGTGA. The DNA for the CDR3 is TGTGCCAGCAGCTTGGGACTAGCGGCGGGGACCGGGGAGCTGTTTTTT. Protein product: CASSLGLAAGTGELFF. Supplemented by reference TRBV7-3 and TRBJ2-2, the full variable domain reads GAGVSQTPSNKVTEKGKYVELRCDPISGHTALYWYRQSLGQGPEFLIYFQGTGAADDSGLPNDRFFAVRPEGSVSTLKIQRTERGDSAVYLCASSLGLAAGTGELFFGEGSRLTVL.

V usage is TRBV29-1 and J usage is TRBJ2-7; TRBD1 aligns across 8 bases. The V gene's germline CDR1 is SQVTM and CDR2 ANQGSEA. The CDR3 length is 13 residues. Trimming removed 4 bases from V and 5 bases from J; junction bases left unmatched: 7. CDR3 region: CSVVGQGIHEQYF. The CDR3 region has the DNA TGCAGCGTTGTTGGACAGGGAATTCACGAGCAGTACTTC.

The chain carries TRBV7-6 and TRBJ2-1, with 8 bases identical to TRBD2. CDR3 length: 14 amino acids. From germline, CDR1 is SGHVS and CDR2 FNYEAQ. V was pared by 7 bases and J by 4 bases, with 6 bases of the junction left unmatched. The CDR3 loop is CASKASGPYNEQFF. In nucleotides, the CDR3 is TGTGCCAGCAAGGCTAGCGGGCCTTACAATGAGCAGTTCTTC.

The gene calls are TRBV6-1 and TRBJ2-7, with D maybe TRBD2 (6 bases). From germline, CDR1 is MNHNS and CDR2 SASEGT. V shed 1 base and J shed 6 bases, with 10 bases lying between them. The CDR3 totals 13 residues. The CDR3 sequence: CASSEVAAVEQYF. As DNA, the CDR3 is TGTGCCAGCAGTGAAGTAGCGGCAGTCGAGCAGTACTTC.